This T cell receptor beta chain was sequenced during a study of T cell repertoires in cytomegalovirus infection. On the study more broadly: Public TCR beta signatures indicated both CMV infection and matching HLA type.

Study conclusions and caveats: Within the response measured ex vivo, HLA-C-restricted CMV-specific TCR beta clonotypes were dominant.

The CDR3 length is 16 residues. Per germline, CDR1 MDHEN and CDR2 SYDVKM. V lost 3 bases to trimming and J lost 1 base, with 15 bases between them. TCRdb recomputed calls from the reads with MiXCR, one row per CDR3 protein. The sample carries approximately 500,000 distinct CDR3 sequences, roughly a third recorded once. As for this clonotype: Its specificity is unknown.

The sequence derives from a human donor in good health (CMV status not recorded). Some clones in this sample may be carry-over from other donors' samples. The chain combines TRBV28 with TRBJ2-5; D possibly matches TRBD1 or TRBD2 (6 bases each). The starting material was cultured PBMCs, obtained from culture after CMV antigen stimulation. The CDR3 here is CASSLFTGATQETQYF. The DNA of the CDR3 is TGTGCCAGCAGTTTGTTTACGGGGGCAACCCAAGAGACCCAGTACTTC.